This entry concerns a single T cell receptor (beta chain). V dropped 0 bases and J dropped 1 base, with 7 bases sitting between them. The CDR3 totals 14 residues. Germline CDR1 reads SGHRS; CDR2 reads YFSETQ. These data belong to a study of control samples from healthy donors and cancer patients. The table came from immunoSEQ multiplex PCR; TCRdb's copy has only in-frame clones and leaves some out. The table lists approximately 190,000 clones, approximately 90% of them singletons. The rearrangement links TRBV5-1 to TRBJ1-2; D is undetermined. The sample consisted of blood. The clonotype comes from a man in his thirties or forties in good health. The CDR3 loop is CASSLGNLNYGYTF. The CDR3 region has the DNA TGCGCCAGCAGCTTGGGAAACCTTAACTATGGCTACACCTTC.